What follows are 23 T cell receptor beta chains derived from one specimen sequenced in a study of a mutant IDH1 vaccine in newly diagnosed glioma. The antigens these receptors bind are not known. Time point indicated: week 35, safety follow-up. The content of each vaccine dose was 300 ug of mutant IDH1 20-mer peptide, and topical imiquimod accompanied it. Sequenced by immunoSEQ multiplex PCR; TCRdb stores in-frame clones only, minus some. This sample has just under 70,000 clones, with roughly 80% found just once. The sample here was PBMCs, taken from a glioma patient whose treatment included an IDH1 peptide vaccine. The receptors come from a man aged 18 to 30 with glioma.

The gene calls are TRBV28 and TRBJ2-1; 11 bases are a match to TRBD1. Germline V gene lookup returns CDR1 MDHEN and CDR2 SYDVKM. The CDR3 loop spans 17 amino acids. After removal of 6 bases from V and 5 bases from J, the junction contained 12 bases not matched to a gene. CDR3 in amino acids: CASRKHPGQGGNNEQFF. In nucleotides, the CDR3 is TGTGCCAGCAGAAAGCACCCGGGACAGGGGGGGAACAATGAGCAGTTCTTC. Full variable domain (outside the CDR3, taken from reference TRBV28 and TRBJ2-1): DVKVTQSSRYLVKRTGEKVFLECVQDMDHENMFWYRQDPGLGLRLIYFSYDVKMKEKGDIPEGYSVSREKKERFSLILESASTNQTSMYLCASRKHPGQGGNNEQFFGPGTRLTVL.

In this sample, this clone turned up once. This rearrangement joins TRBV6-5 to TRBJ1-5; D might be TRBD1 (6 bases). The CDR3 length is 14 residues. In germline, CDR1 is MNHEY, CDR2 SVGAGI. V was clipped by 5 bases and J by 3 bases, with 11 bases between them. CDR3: CASSRRGFNQPQHF. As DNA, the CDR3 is TGTGCCAGCAGTAGGAGGGGGTTCAATCAGCCCCAGCATTTT.

The CDR3 DNA sequence: TGTGCCAGCAGCTTGGACAGGGGGCAAGGACAGCCCCAGCATTTT. It yields the protein CASSLDRGQGQPQHF. The chain recombines TRBV5-5 with TRBJ1-5; TRBD1 aligns across 9 bases. Germline lookup yields CDR1 SGHKS and CDR2 YYEKEE (reference sequence). The trim removed 0 bases at V and 7 bases at J, leaving 5 bases unmatched. This CDR3 region has 15 residues.

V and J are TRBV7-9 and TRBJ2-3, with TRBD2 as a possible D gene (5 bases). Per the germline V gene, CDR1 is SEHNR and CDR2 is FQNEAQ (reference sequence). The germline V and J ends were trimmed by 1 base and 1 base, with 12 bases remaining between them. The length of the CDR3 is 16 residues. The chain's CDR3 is CASSLVTGWGTDTQYF. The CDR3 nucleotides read TGTGCCAGCAGCTTAGTAACGGGATGGGGCACAGATACGCAGTATTTT.

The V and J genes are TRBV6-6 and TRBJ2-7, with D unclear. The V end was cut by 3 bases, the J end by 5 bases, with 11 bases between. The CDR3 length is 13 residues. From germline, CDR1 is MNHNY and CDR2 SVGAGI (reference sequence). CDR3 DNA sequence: TGTGCCAGCAGTTATGACAAGGTCAACGAGCAGTACTTC. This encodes CASSYDKVNEQYF.

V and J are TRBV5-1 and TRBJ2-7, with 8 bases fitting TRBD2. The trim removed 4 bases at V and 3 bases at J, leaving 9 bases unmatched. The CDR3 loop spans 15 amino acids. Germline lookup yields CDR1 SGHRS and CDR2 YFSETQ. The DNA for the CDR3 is TGCGCCAGCAGCATCGATAGCGGGACCCGCTACGAGCAGTACTTC. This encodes CASSIDSGTRYEQYF.

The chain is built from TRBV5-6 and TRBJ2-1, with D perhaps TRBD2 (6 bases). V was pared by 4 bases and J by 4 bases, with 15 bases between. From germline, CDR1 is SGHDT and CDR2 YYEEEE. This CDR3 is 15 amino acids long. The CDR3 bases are TGTGCCAGCAGCATTACTAGCCGACCATACAATGAGCAGTTCTTC. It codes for CASSITSRPYNEQFF.

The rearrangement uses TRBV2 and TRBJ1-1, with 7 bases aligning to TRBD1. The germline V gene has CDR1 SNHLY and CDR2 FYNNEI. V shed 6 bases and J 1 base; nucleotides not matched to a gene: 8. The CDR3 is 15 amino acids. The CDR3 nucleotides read TGTGCCAGCAGGTGGGAGGGACAGCCGAACACTGAAGCTTTCTTT. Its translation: CASRWEGQPNTEAFF.

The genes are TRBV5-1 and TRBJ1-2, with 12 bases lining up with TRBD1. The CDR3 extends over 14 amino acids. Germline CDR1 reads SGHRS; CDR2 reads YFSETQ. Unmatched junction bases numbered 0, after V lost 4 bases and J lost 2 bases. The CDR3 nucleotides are TGCGCCAGCAGCGGGACAGGGGGCAACTATGGCTACACCTTC. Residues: CASSGTGGNYGYTF.

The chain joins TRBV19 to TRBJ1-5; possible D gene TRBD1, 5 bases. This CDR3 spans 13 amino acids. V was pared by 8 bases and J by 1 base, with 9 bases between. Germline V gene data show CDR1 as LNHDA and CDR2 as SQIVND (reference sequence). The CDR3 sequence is CASLGRSNQPQHF. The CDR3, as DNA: TGTGCCAGTTTGGGACGGAGCAATCAGCCCCAGCATTTT.

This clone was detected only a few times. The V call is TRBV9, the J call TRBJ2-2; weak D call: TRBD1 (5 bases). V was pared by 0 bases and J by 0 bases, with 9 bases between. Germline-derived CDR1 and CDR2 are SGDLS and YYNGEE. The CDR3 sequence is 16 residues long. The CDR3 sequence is CASSVVGRANTGELFF. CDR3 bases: TGTGCCAGCAGCGTAGTGGGCAGGGCGAACACCGGGGAGCTGTTTTTT.

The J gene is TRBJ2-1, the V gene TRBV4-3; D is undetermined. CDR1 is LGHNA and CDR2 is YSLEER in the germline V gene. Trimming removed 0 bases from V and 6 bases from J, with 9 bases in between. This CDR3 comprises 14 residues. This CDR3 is CASSQEGRLNEQFF. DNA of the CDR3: TGCGCCAGCAGCCAAGAGGGCAGACTCAATGAGCAGTTCTTC.

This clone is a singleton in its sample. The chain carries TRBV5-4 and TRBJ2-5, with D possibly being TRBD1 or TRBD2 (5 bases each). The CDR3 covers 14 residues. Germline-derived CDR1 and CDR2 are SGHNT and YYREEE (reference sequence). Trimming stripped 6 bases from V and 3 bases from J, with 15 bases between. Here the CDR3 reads CASKLWGSKETQYF. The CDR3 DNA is TGTGCCAGCAAGCTCTGGGGGTCAAAAGAGACCCAGTACTTC.

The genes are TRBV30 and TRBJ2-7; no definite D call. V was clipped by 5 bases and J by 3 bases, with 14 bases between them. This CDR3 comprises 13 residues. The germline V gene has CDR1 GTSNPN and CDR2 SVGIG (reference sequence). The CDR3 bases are TGTGCCTGGGGTGGATTTCCGTTCTACGAGCAGTACTTC. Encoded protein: CAWGGFPFYEQYF.

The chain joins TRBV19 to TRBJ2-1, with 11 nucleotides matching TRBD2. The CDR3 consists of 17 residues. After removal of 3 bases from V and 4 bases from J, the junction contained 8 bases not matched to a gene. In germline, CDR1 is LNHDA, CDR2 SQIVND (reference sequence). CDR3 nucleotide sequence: TGTGCCAGTAGTATCCTGGCCGGGACTAGCGGTTACAATGAGCAGTTCTTC. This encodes CASSILAGTSGYNEQFF.

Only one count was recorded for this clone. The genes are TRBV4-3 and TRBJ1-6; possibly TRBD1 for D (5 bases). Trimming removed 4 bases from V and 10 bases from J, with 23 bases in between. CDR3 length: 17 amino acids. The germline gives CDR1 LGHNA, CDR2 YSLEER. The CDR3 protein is CASSPVARDSVGSPLHF. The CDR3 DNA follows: TGCGCCAGCAGCCCCGTAGCCCGGGACTCCGTTGGGTCACCCCTCCACTTT.

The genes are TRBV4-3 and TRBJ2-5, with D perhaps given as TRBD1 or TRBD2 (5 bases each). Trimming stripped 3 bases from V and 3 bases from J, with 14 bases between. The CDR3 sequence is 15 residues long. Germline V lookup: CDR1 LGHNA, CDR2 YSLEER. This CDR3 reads CASSHGTGRKETQYF. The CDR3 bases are TGCGCCAGCAGCCATGGGACCGGGCGAAAAGAGACCCAGTACTTC.

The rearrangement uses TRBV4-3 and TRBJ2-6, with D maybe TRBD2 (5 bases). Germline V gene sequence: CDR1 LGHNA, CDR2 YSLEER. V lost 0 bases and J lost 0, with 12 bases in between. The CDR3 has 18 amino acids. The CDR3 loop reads CASSQDLVGVSGANVLTF. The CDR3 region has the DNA TGCGCCAGCAGCCAAGATTTAGTGGGAGTCTCTGGGGCCAACGTCCTGACTTTC.

This CDR3 is CASSYARHSGANVLTF. DNA of the CDR3: TGTGCCAGCAGTTACGCTAGACACTCTGGGGCCAACGTCCTGACTTTC. V gene TRBV6-5 combines with J gene TRBJ2-6; D is ambiguous. Germline values: CDR1 MNHEY, CDR2 SVGAGI. The CDR3 is 16 residues long. The V gene lost 2 bases and the J gene lost 0 bases, with 8 bases spanning the gap.

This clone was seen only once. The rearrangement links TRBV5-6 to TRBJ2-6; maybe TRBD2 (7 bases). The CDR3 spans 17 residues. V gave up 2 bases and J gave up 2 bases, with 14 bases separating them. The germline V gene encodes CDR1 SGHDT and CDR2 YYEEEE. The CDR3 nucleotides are TGTGCCAGCAGCTTACTAAGGGGGGGCCCTGGGGCCAACGTCCTGACTTTC. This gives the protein CASSLLRGGPGANVLTF.

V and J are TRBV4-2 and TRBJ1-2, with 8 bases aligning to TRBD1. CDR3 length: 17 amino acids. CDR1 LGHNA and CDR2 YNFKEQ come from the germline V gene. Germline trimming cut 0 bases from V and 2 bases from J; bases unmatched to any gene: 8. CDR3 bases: TGTGCCAGCAGCCAAGAAGAGGACAGGGCTGGGAACTATGGCTACACCTTC. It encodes CASSQEEDRAGNYGYTF.

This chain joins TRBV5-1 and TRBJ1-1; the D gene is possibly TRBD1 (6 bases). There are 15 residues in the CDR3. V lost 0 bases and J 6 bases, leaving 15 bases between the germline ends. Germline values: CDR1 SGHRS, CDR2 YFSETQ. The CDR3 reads CASSLAGAFFAEAFF. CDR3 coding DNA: TGCGCCAGCAGCTTGGCAGGGGCTTTCTTTGCTGAAGCTTTCTTT.

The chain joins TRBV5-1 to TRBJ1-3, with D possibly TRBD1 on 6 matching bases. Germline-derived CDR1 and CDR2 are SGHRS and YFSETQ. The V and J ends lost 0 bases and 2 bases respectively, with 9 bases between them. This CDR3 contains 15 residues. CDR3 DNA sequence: TGCGCCAGCAGCTTGGGGGGACATACTGGAAACACCATATATTTT. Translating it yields CASSLGGHTGNTIYF.